Presented here are 5 T cell receptor beta chains from one specimen sequenced in a study of cytotoxic CD8 clonotypes in ibrutinib-treated CLL. Profiling relied on immunoSEQ multiplex PCR, and the TCRdb table lists in-frame clones only, not all of them. In the table there are tens of thousands of clones, roughly three quarters of which are singletons. The sequencing used PBMCs, collected before ibrutinib treatment. These TCRs come from a human donor with chronic lymphocytic leukemia.

The rearrangement links TRBV5-1 to TRBJ2-7; D possibly corresponds to TRBD1 (5 bases). V lost 4 bases to trimming and J lost 1 base, with 9 bases between them. The CDR3 consists of 13 residues. CDR1 is SGHRS, CDR2 YFSETQ, per germline. CDR3 nucleotide sequence: TGCGCCAGCAGCACAGGACCTTCCTACGAGCAGTACTTC. Translating it yields CASSTGPSYEQYF.

The chain is built from TRBV7-8 and TRBJ2-7; perhaps TRBD1 as D (6 bases). Germline V gene data show CDR1 as SGHVS and CDR2 as FQNEAQ. This CDR3 has 13 amino acids. Trimming cost V 8 bases and J 4 bases, with 15 bases left between them. In DNA form, the CDR3 reads TGTGCCAGCCAGGGACACATTTCTTACGAGCAGTACTTC. Translated: CASQGHISYEQYF.

This chain joins TRBV30 and TRBJ1-6; a possible D gene is TRBD1 (5 bases). The V end lost 4 bases, the J end lost 8 bases, and 12 bases lay between the germline ends. This CDR3 is 13 amino acids long. Looked up from germline, CDR1 is GTSNPN and CDR2 is SVGIG (reference sequence). The CDR3 bases are TGTGCCTGGAAGGGTCCGGGGCATTCACCCCTCCACTTT. This sequence encodes CAWKGPGHSPLHF.

This chain connects TRBV4-2 to TRBJ2-1, with 13 bases fitting TRBD2. Germline CDR1 reads LGHNA; CDR2 reads YNFKEQ. The CDR3 totals 18 residues. The V and J ends lost 0 bases and 5 bases, in that order; junction bases with no gene match: 7. CDR3 coding DNA: TGTGCCAGCAGCCAAGAAACCCTAGGACTAGCGGGGGACAATGAGCAGTTCTTC. It specifies CASSQETLGLAGDNEQFF.

The chain carries TRBV9 and TRBJ2-3; no clear D. Trimming removed 0 bases from V and 1 base from J, with 6 bases in between. In germline, CDR1 is SGDLS, CDR2 YYNGEE. CDR3 size: 14 residues. CDR3 region: CASSVGVGTDTQYF. CDR3 coding DNA: TGTGCCAGCAGCGTAGGGGTCGGCACAGATACGCAGTATTTT.